One and the same sample provided the 19 T cell receptor beta chains below, sequenced in a study of regulatory T cells in long-lasting Graves disease. Library construction for TCR beta used iRepertoire HTBI primers and Arm-PCR of CDR3 regions. TCRdb called the multiplex PCR reads again in MiXCR, with one record for every CDR3 protein. Counted here are a few hundred thousand distinct CDR3 sequences, around 21% occurring once; the ten biggest clones make up about 15%. Sample time point: newly diagnosed GD, antithyroid drugs for less than 3 months. RNA isolated from PBMCs was used to make the TCR library. Sequenced material: peripheral blood mononuclear cells (PBMCs), taken at new diagnosis, from a patient treated with antithyroid drugs. These receptors all stem from a female donor with Graves disease.

The rearrangement joins TRBV20-1 to TRBJ2-1; D uncertain. V lost 0 bases and J lost 4, with 16 bases in between. The CDR3 is made up of 16 amino acids. Germline V CDR1 and CDR2: DFQATT, SNEGSKA (reference sequence). The CDR3 protein is CSAREQGFASYNEQFF. The CDR3 DNA reads as TGCAGTGCTAGAGAGCAAGGGTTCGCGTCTTACAATGAGCAGTTCTTC.

The chain is built from TRBV20-1 and TRBJ2-2; possibly TRBD1 for D (6 bases). The germline CDR1 and CDR2 sequences are DFQATT and SNEGSKA (reference sequence). The CDR3 covers 11 residues. The V gene lost 4 bases and the J gene lost 7 bases, with 7 bases spanning the gap. As DNA, the CDR3 is TGCAGTGCTATCAGGGGCGGGGAGCTGTTTTTT. Amino acids: CSAIRGGELFF.

In this sample, this clonotype turned up many times. CDR3 sequence (DNA): TGTGCCAGCAGTTTACTAGGGACAGAGCAAGAGACCCAGTACTTC. It encodes CASSLLGTEQETQYF. This chain connects TRBV28 to TRBJ2-5, with TRBD1 matching over 7 bases. This CDR3 is 15 amino acids long. Per germline, CDR1 MDHEN and CDR2 SYDVKM. V was pared by 2 bases and J by 2 bases, with 5 bases of the junction left unmatched.

Ten or more counts support this clonotype. The chain combines TRBV12-3 or TRBV12-4 with TRBJ1-3; D remains unclear. The CDR3 is 15 amino acids. Trimming took off 1 base at V and 1 base at J, with 8 bases between the two ends. CDR3 sequence reads: CASSLEQISGNTIYF. In DNA, the CDR3 is TGTGCCAGCAGTTTAGAACAGATTTCTGGAAACACCATATATTTT.

The rearrangement uses TRBV20-1 and TRBJ1-2; D is unclear. The CDR3 runs 11 residues. Germline assignment: CDR1 DFQATT and CDR2 SNEGSKA (reference sequence). V was trimmed by 7 bases and J by 5 bases, leaving 11 bases between them. The CDR3 here is CSVTKTYGYTF. Written as DNA, the CDR3 is TGCAGTGTTACCAAGACTTATGGCTACACCTTC.

This clonotype has at least ten counts. This sequence joins TRBV20-1 and TRBJ2-3, with D perhaps TRBD2 (6 bases). Germline V CDR1 and CDR2: DFQATT, SNEGSKA (reference sequence). The CDR3 totals 12 residues. V was clipped by 4 bases and J by 14 bases, with 19 bases between them. The CDR3 here is CSAKRRTREPYF. The CDR3 DNA reads TGCAGTGCTAAACGTAGGACACGGGAGCCGTATTTT.

This clonotype was recorded a few times. The CDR3 DNA is TGTGCCAGCAGCTTGGACAGGGGGGCCCCAGATACGCAGTATTTT. Translated: CASSLDRGAPDTQYF. This chain connects TRBV5-5 to TRBJ2-3; 8 bases agree with TRBD1. V lost 0 bases to trimming and J lost 4 bases; unmatched junction nucleotides: 4. The CDR3 length is 15 residues. Germline assignment: CDR1 SGHKS and CDR2 YYEKEE (reference sequence).

This clonotype has at least ten counts. The rearrangement joins TRBV29-1 to TRBJ2-7; 8 nucleotides line up with TRBD1. Trimming cost V 8 bases and J 5 bases; bases outside gene matches: 11. Germline-derived CDR1 and CDR2 are SQVTM and ANQGSEA. The CDR3 is made up of 13 amino acids. The CDR3 DNA is TGCAGCATACAGCAGGGGGCAAAGGACGAGCAGTACTTC. This encodes CSIQQGAKDEQYF.

Comments on this clonotype: Given a much more abundant clone one base away, this may be a read error. The CDR3 does not end in the conserved phenylalanine or tryptophan, so this is likely a read error. The V gene is TRBV18, the J gene TRBJ2-5, with 7 bases fitting TRBD1. Germline V gene sequence: CDR1 KGHSH, CDR2 LQKENI. This CDR3 is 15 amino acids long. The V segment lost 5 bases and the J segment 2 bases; nucleotides outside the gene matches: 8. The CDR3 sequence is CASSEDRARQETQYL. Here the CDR3 DNA reads TGTGCCAGCTCAGAAGACAGGGCACGGCAAGAGACCCAGTACCTC.

As for this clonotype: Being one base from a much bigger clone, this may be a read error. Since the CDR3 does not end with the conserved phenylalanine or tryptophan, this likely comes from a read error. CDR3 sequence reads: CSAPRFGGDEQFL. The CDR3 bases are TGCAGTGCCCCCCGATTTGGGGGCGATGAGCAGTTCCTC. The V gene is TRBV20-1, the J gene TRBJ2-1, with D perhaps TRBD1 (6 bases). V was shortened by 6 bases and J by 8 bases, with 17 bases between the two germline ends. The germline V gene encodes CDR1 DFQATT and CDR2 SNEGSKA (reference sequence). This CDR3 contains 13 residues.

This clonotype occurred many times. The chain recombines TRBV7-3 with TRBJ1-1, with D tentatively TRBD1 (6 bases). V lost 0 bases, J lost 9 bases, and 14 bases lay in between. Germline-derived CDR1 and CDR2 are SGHTA and FQGTGA. The CDR3 is 14 amino acids. The CDR3 nucleotides read TGTGCCAGCAGCTTAACTGGGACAAGCGGTAAAGCTTTCTTT. It yields the protein CASSLTGTSGKAFF.

This clonotype was observed many times. J is TRBJ2-1 and V is TRBV7-2, with 10 bases aligning to TRBD2. The CDR3 length is 14 residues. CDR1 SGHTA and CDR2 FQGNSA come from the germline V gene. V dropped 1 base and J dropped 9; count of bases not matched to a gene: 3. The CDR3 bases are TGTGCCAGCAGCTTAGGGCCTAGCGGGAGTGAGCAGTTCTTC. Protein sequence: CASSLGPSGSEQFF. Variable domain in full (rest from reference TRBV7-2 and TRBJ2-1): GAGVSQSPSNKVTEKGKDVELRCDPISGHTALYWYRQSLGQGLEFLIYFQGNSAPDKSGLPSDRFSAERTGGSVSTLTIQRTQQEDSAVYLCASSLGPSGSEQFFGPGTRLTVL.

The chain uses TRBV2 and TRBJ2-3; maybe TRBD2 (6 bases). There are 14 residues in the CDR3. Trimming shortened V by 8 bases and J by 6 bases, and 18 bases separated the two germline ends. Germline V gene data show CDR1 as SNHLY and CDR2 as FYNNEI. The CDR3 coding sequence is TGTGCCAGCGGTCAGGGCGGGGCCGGGGATACGCAGTATTTT. Translated: CASGQGGAGDTQYF.

The chain has TRBV20-1 and TRBJ2-7; 8 bases line up with TRBD2. V was clipped by 1 base and J by 0 bases; unmatched bases: 2. CDR3 length: 14 residues. Per the germline V gene, CDR1 is DFQATT and CDR2 is SNEGSKA (reference sequence). The CDR3: CSARAGTSSYEQYF. DNA of the CDR3: TGCAGTGCTAGAGCAGGGACTAGCTCCTACGAGCAGTACTTC.

This chain uses TRBV13 with TRBJ2-5; D is tentatively TRBD1 or TRBD2 (6 bases each). This CDR3 comprises 14 residues. Per germline, CDR1 PRHDT and CDR2 FYEKMQ (reference sequence). The V end was cut by 5 bases, the J end by 5 bases, with 15 bases between. CDR3 nucleotide sequence: TGTGCCAGCAGCCCCCCCGGGGGCCGGGAGACCCAGTACTTC. Its translation is CASSPPGGRETQYF. Variable domain in full (rest from reference TRBV13 and TRBJ2-5): AAGVIQSPRHLIKEKRETATLKCYPIPRHDTVYWYQQGPGQDPQFLISFYEKMQSDKGSIPDRFSAQQFSDYHSELNMSSLELGDSALYFCASSPPGGRETQYFGPGTRLLVL.

This clonotype occurred many times. The V and J genes are TRBV12-3 or TRBV12-4 and TRBJ2-2; D gene uncertain. Between the trimmed V and J ends, which lost 1 base and 1 base, there was a span of 4 bases. The CDR3 runs 14 residues. The CDR3 reads CASSLGVNTGELFF. CDR3 nucleotide sequence: TGTGCCAGCAGTTTAGGCGTGAACACCGGGGAGCTGTTTTTT.

Comment on this clonotype: A read error is possible here, since a much larger clone lies one base away. The chain joins TRBV6-2 or TRBV6-3 to TRBJ1-1; tentative D call: TRBD1 (5 bases). This CDR3 contains 13 residues. CDR1 is MNHEY, CDR2 SVGEGT, per germline. CDR3 protein: CASKKWQGYEALF. CDR3 nucleotide sequence: TGTGCCAGCAAGAAATGGCAGGGTTACGAAGCTCTCTTT.

There are many counts of this clonotype. V and J are TRBV20-1 and TRBJ2-7; 7 nucleotides agree with TRBD2. CDR3 length: 15 amino acids. J lost 2 bases, V lost 5 bases, and 12 bases had no gene match. Germline V gene lookup returns CDR1 DFQATT and CDR2 SNEGSKA (reference sequence). The DNA of the CDR3 is TGCAGTGCTCGAGGCCCCGGACTAGGGGCCTACGAGCAGTACTTC. It is translated as CSARGPGLGAYEQYF.

This clonotype turned up a few times. The chain employs TRBV6-1 and TRBJ2-4; 8 nucleotides line up with TRBD1. CDR1 and CDR2 (germline): MNHNS, SASEGT. The CDR3 runs to 16 residues. After removal of 3 bases from V and 5 bases from J, the junction contained 9 bases not matched to a gene. CDR3 protein: CASSDLERRGQNIQYF. CDR3 nucleotides: TGTGCCAGCAGTGATTTGGAGCGCAGGGGGCAAAACATTCAGTACTTC.